This T cell receptor (beta chain) was observed in a study of blood T cells in healthy people across ages. General study results and limits: Versus aged donors, long-lived donors had higher diversity and more naive CD4+ cells.

Notes on this clonotype: The antigen remains unidentified.

Germline values: CDR1 LGHNA, CDR2 YSLEER. This CDR3 has 14 residues. V gave up 1 base and J gave up 6 bases, with 13 bases separating them. For the second PCR, which ran for about 6 to 11 cycles, a sample-barcoded 5' primer and a J-beta primer mix were used. One entry per CDR3 protein results from TCRdb running MiXCR on the 5' RACE reads. Altogether roughly 1.5 million distinct CDR3 sequences are present, approximately 43% being singletons, with the ten largest covering approximately 4%. This clonotype was obtained from a woman younger than 35 in good health. The specimen sequenced was blood. The chain is built from TRBV4-3 and TRBJ2-7, with a possible D match to TRBD1 (6 bases). The CDR3, as DNA: TGCGCCAGCAGCCAAGCGACCCAGGGGTGCGAGCAGTACTTC. Its translation: CASSQATQGCEQYF.